This T cell receptor beta chain was observed in a study of graft-versus-host responses after intestinal transplantation. For the study at large: Each recipient received anti-thymocyte globulin induction, then tacrolimus and steroids for 3 to 4 years.

Profiling relied on immunoSEQ multiplex PCR, and the TCRdb table lists in-frame clones only, not all of them. The table lists about 51,000 clones, more than 80% of them singletons. Points on this clone: Antigen specificity is unknown.

J was trimmed by 7 bases and V by 3 bases; bases with no gene match: 5. This CDR3 comprises 15 residues. The germline gives CDR1 SNHLY, CDR2 FYNNEI. Study observations and caveats: Individuals carrying graft-donor T cell macrochimerism showed high graft-versus-host to host-versus-graft clonal ratios in allografts.

The sequencing used unstimulated CD4+ T cells sorted from spleen or lymph node cells, collected before transplant. V is TRBV2 and J is TRBJ1-4; 10 nucleotides agree with TRBD1. The sequence was obtained from a human donor who was the organ donor for an intestinal transplant. The CDR3 protein is CASSETGTGVEKLFF. The CDR3 DNA is TGTGCCAGCAGTGAGACCGGGACAGGGGTTGAAAAACTGTTTTTT.